Shown below are 24 T cell receptor beta chains from a single sample sequenced in a study of technical replicates of blood from a few donors. Assay used: immunoSEQ multiplex PCR; TCRdb lists only in-frame clones, some missing. The table lists around 97,000 clones, 90% to 97% of them singletons. The sample comprised T cells isolated from PBMCs. These receptors all stem from a human donor in good health.

The J gene is TRBJ1-2, the V gene TRBV5-4; 9 nucleotides match TRBD1. After removal of 3 bases from V and 4 bases from J, the junction contained 13 bases not matched to a gene. The CDR3 has 17 amino acids. Germline assignment: CDR1 SGHNT and CDR2 YYREEE (reference sequence). CDR3 amino acids: CASSWAGETGGSYGYTF. For the CDR3, the DNA is TGTGCCAGCAGCTGGGCTGGCGAGACAGGGGGTTCCTATGGCTACACCTTC. Supplemented by reference TRBV5-4 and TRBJ1-2, the full variable domain reads ETGVTQSPTHLIKTRGQQVTLRCSSQSGHNTVSWYQQALGQGPQFIFQYYREEENGRGNFPPRFSGLQFPNYSSELNVNALELDDSALYLCASSWAGETGGSYGYTFGSGTRLTVV.

The gene calls are TRBV2 and TRBJ1-4, with a possible D match to TRBD1 (6 bases). The ends were cut back, 5 bases at V and 5 bases at J, with 18 bases in the middle. This CDR3 has 16 residues. Germline V CDR1 and CDR2: SNHLY, FYNNEI. This CDR3 is CASSSSRGRGNEKLFF. The CDR3 bases are TGTGCCAGCAGTTCTTCAAGGGGCAGGGGAAATGAAAAACTGTTTTTT.

V usage is TRBV9 and J usage is TRBJ1-4, with D perhaps matching TRBD1 (5 bases). V was shortened by 0 bases and J by 0 bases, with 9 bases between the two germline ends. In germline, CDR1 is SGDLS, CDR2 YYNGEE. The CDR3 sequence is 16 residues long. This chain's CDR3 is CASSVATRATNEKLFF. The CDR3 DNA reads as TGTGCCAGCAGCGTAGCTACCAGGGCAACTAATGAAAAACTGTTTTTT.

The chain joins TRBV5-1 to TRBJ2-3, with a possible D match to TRBD2 (5 bases). Trimming shortened V by 5 bases and J by 4 bases, and 23 bases separated the two germline ends. The V gene's germline CDR1 is SGHRS and CDR2 YFSETQ. The CDR3 runs 17 residues. CDR3 in DNA: TGCGCCAGCAGGTCACGGGGAGCCGAAATCCCTCCAGATACGCAGTATTTT. Encoded protein: CASRSRGAEIPPDTQYF. The variable domain in full, completed from reference TRBV5-1 and TRBJ2-3, reads KAGVTQTPRYLIKTRGQQVTLSCSPISGHRSVSWYQQTPGQGLQFLFEYFSETQRNKGNFPGRFSGRQFSNSRSEMNVSTLELGDSALYLCASRSRGAEIPPDTQYFGPGTRLTVL.

The chain employs TRBV11-3 and TRBJ2-1; TRBD2 agrees at 11 bases. The germline CDR1 and CDR2 sequences are SGHNT and YENEEA. The CDR3 consists of 14 residues. J lost 5 bases, V lost 8 bases, and 5 bases had no gene match. CDR3 region: CASHRGLADNEQFF. The CDR3 coding sequence is TGTGCCAGCCATCGGGGACTAGCGGACAATGAGCAGTTCTTC.

The CDR3 nucleotides are TGCGCCAGCAGCTTGGGACAGGGGTACAACGAGCAGTACTTC. It is translated as CASSLGQGYNEQYF. The chain carries TRBV5-1 and TRBJ2-7, with 8 positions matching TRBD1. With V trimmed by 0 bases and J by 5 bases, 4 bases remained unmatched. Per germline, CDR1 SGHRS and CDR2 YFSETQ. This CDR3 is built from 14 residues.

V gene TRBV10-3 combines with J gene TRBJ1-3; D gene ambiguous. Germline V gene data show CDR1 as ENHRY and CDR2 as SYGVKD. The CDR3 is 12 residues long. With 10 bases removed from V and 4 bases from J, the gap between germline ends came to 11 bases. The CDR3 region is CATHSLGNTIYF. CDR3 coding DNA: TGTGCCACCCACAGCCTCGGAAACACCATATATTTT.

Notes on this clone: Within the sample, other DNA sequences also encode this same CDR3. CDR3 DNA: TGTGCCAGTTCAACAGGGTACACTGAAGCTTTCTTT. It codes for CASSTGYTEAFF. The chain combines TRBV6-5 with TRBJ1-1; TRBD1 is a possible D gene (6 bases). The CDR3 extends over 12 amino acids. The V and J ends lost 9 bases and 3 bases respectively, with 11 bases between them. Germline assignment: CDR1 MNHEY and CDR2 SVGAGI.

The CDR3 is CASSPYITSGSYEQYF. Written as DNA, the CDR3 is TGCGCCAGCAGTCCTTATATAACTAGCGGTTCCTACGAGCAGTACTTC. The chain couples TRBV5-1 to TRBJ2-7; 8 bases match TRBD2. From germline, CDR1 is SGHRS and CDR2 YFSETQ. This CDR3 is built from 16 residues. V lost 5 bases, J lost 1 base, and 11 bases stayed unmatched.

This chain joins TRBV4-2 and TRBJ1-2; D might be TRBD1 (5 bases). Per germline, CDR1 LGHNA and CDR2 YNFKEQ. The V and J ends lost 0 bases and 9 bases respectively, with 17 bases between them. This CDR3 spans 15 amino acids. The CDR3 is CASSQDIWQGDSYTF. CDR3 nucleotide sequence: TGTGCCAGCAGCCAAGATATTTGGCAGGGTGATAGCTACACCTTC.

The gene calls are TRBV7-3 and TRBJ2-1; 11 positions agree with TRBD2. This CDR3 contains 16 residues. The V and J ends lost 3 bases and 5 bases, in that order; junction bases with no gene match: 6. Germline V CDR1 and CDR2: SGHTA, FQGTGA. CDR3 in amino acids: CASSLIGTSGNNEQFF. The CDR3 DNA reads as TGTGCCAGCAGCTTGATTGGGACTAGCGGCAACAATGAGCAGTTCTTC.

The chain links TRBV7-9 to TRBJ2-2; 8 positions agree with TRBD2. The CDR3 sequence is 16 residues long. V was pared by 1 base and J by 7 bases, with 8 bases of the junction left unmatched. Germline lookup yields CDR1 SEHNR and CDR2 FQNEAQ (reference sequence). The CDR3 spells CASSLGGLDFGGELFF. In nucleotides, the CDR3 is TGTGCCAGCAGCTTAGGGGGACTAGATTTCGGCGGGGAGCTGTTTTTT.

This chain links TRBV30 with TRBJ2-6; TRBD2 matches 8 bases. The V and J ends lost 4 bases and 1 base, in that order; junction bases with no gene match: 12. The CDR3 is made up of 18 amino acids. CDR1 and CDR2 (germline): GTSNPN, SVGIG (reference sequence). The CDR3 DNA sequence: TGTGCCTGGAACCGATTCGGGGGGGGCGCGTCTGGGGCCAACGTCCTGACTTTC. Encoded protein: CAWNRFGGGASGANVLTF.

This clone appeared once. The chain employs TRBV28 and TRBJ1-4; a weak D match, TRBD1 (6 bases). Trimming removed 6 bases at V and 8 bases at J, with 16 bases between. Germline CDR1 and CDR2: MDHEN and SYDVKM. The CDR3 loop spans 14 amino acids. The CDR3 DNA follows: TGTGCCAGCAGCCTGGGACAAATAGGGGAAAAACTGTTTTTT. Its translation is CASSLGQIGEKLFF.

The V gene is TRBV29-1, the J gene TRBJ1-2; TRBD1 might be the D (5 bases). This CDR3 region has 13 residues. In germline, CDR1 is SQVTM, CDR2 ANQGSEA. Trimming pared 3 bases from V and 3 bases from J, leaving 11 bases between. The CDR3 protein is CSVDQGSYYGYTF. The CDR3 DNA reads TGCAGCGTTGATCAGGGTTCGTACTATGGCTACACCTTC. The full variable domain, in which reference TRBV29-1 and TRBJ1-2 provide the parts outside the CDR3, is SAVISQKPSRDICQRGTSLTIQCQVDSQVTMMFWYRQQPGQSLTLIATANQGSEATYESGFVIDKFPISRPNLTFSTLTVSNMSPEDSSIYLCSVDQGSYYGYTFGSGTRLTVV.

The rearrangement links TRBV6-5 to TRBJ1-5; D is perhaps TRBD1 (5 bases). The V gene's germline CDR1 is MNHEY and CDR2 SVGAGI. Trimming cost V 2 bases and J 5 bases, with 13 bases left between them. The CDR3 length is 15 residues. CDR3 loop: CASSYSSQGYQPQHF. The CDR3, as DNA: TGTGCCAGCAGTTACAGTTCGCAGGGTTATCAGCCCCAGCATTTT.

The gene calls are TRBV9 and TRBJ1-3; D unresolved. The CDR3 loop spans 18 amino acids. Trimming left V 0 bases short and J 0 bases short, with 16 bases between. Germline CDR1 SGDLS, CDR2 YYNGEE. The DNA for the CDR3 is TGTGCCAGCAGCGTAGGAACCATAGCCCCAATCTCTGGAAACACCATATATTTT. Translated: CASSVGTIAPISGNTIYF.

The J gene is TRBJ2-6, the V gene TRBV5-1, with TRBD1 matching over 7 bases. V lost 1 base, J lost 1 base, and 8 bases stayed unmatched. This CDR3 is built from 18 residues. The germline V gene has CDR1 SGHRS and CDR2 YFSETQ. CDR3 DNA: TGCGCCAGCAGCTTGTTCCAGGGGACAGCTTCTGGGGCCAACGTCCTGACTTTC. Its translation is CASSLFQGTASGANVLTF.

Concerning this clone: This sample includes further DNA sequences coding for the same CDR3. The rearrangement links TRBV27 to TRBJ1-2, with 10 bases identical to TRBD1. V was pared by 5 bases and J by 11 bases, with 14 bases of the junction left unmatched. In germline, CDR1 is MNHEY, CDR2 SMNVEV (reference sequence). The CDR3 spans 15 residues. In DNA form, the CDR3 reads TGTGCCAGCAGTCTGTTCTCCGGGGACAGGGGTGGTTACACCTTC. It is translated as CASSLFSGDRGGYTF.

The chain is built from TRBV14 and TRBJ1-4; D unresolved. V dropped 6 bases and J dropped 5 bases, with 19 bases sitting between them. Germline lookup yields CDR1 SGHDN and CDR2 FVKESK. The CDR3 contains 16 residues. The CDR3 is CASSQREWAGNEKLFF. CDR3 nucleotide sequence: TGTGCCAGCAGTCAACGGGAATGGGCCGGCAATGAAAAACTGTTTTTT.

The count of this clone is one. The chain uses TRBV7-3 and TRBJ2-1, with 9 bases that match TRBD1. The CDR3 runs to 15 residues. Per the germline V gene, CDR1 is SGHTA and CDR2 is FQGTGA. The trim removed 5 bases at V and 8 bases at J, leaving 10 bases unmatched. Written as DNA, the CDR3 is TGTGCCAGCAGCCGTCGACAGGGGGTCAGGGATGAGCAGTTCTTC. As protein: CASSRRQGVRDEQFF.

The chain combines TRBV4-2 with TRBJ1-1, with D tentatively TRBD1 (5 bases). V shed 3 bases and J shed 1 base, with 9 bases lying between them. The CDR3 extends over 14 amino acids. Germline assignment: CDR1 LGHNA and CDR2 YNFKEQ. The CDR3: CASSQSRGNTEAFF. CDR3 nucleotides: TGTGCCAGCAGCCAGTCAAGGGGGAACACTGAAGCTTTCTTT.

This clone has just one count. The chain carries TRBV6-5 and TRBJ1-5; D ambiguous. V was shortened by 7 bases and J by 0 bases, with 7 bases between the two germline ends. The CDR3 covers 13 residues. The germline gives CDR1 MNHEY, CDR2 SVGAGI. The CDR3 sequence is CASTTGSNQPQHF. The CDR3, as DNA: TGTGCCAGCACCACCGGTAGCAATCAGCCCCAGCATTTT.

CDR3 DNA: TGCGCCAGCAGCCAAGATCCCGGGACAGTGATGAACACTGAAGCTTTCTTT. Its protein product is CASSQDPGTVMNTEAFF. The chain combines TRBV4-3 with TRBJ1-1; 7 bases line up with TRBD1. Germline V gene data show CDR1 as LGHNA and CDR2 as YSLEER. There are 17 residues in the CDR3. V dropped 0 bases and J dropped 0; count of bases not matched to a gene: 7.